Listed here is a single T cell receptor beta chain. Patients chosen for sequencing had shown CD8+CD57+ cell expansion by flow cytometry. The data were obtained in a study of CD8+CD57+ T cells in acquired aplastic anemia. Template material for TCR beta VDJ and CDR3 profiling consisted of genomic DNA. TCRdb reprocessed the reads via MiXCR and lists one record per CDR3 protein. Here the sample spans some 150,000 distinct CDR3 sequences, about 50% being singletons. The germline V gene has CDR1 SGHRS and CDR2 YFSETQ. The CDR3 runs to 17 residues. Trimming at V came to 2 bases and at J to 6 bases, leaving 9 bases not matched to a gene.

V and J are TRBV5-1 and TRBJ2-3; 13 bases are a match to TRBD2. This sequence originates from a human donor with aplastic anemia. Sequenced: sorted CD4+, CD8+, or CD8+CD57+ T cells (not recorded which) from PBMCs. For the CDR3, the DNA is TGCGCCAGCAGCTTACCACTAGCGGGGGGGCCGGGGGATACGCAGTATTTT. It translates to CASSLPLAGGPGDTQYF.